This passage covers 23 T cell receptor beta chains from one sample sequenced in a study of T cells in localized non-small cell lung cancer. Assay used: immunoSEQ multiplex PCR; TCRdb lists only in-frame clones, some missing. The table lists around 26,000 clones, 88% of them singletons. The sequencing here drew on peripheral blood, taken before any cancer treatment. All receptors come from a female donor over 55 with stage II squamous cell lung carcinoma.

The chain is built from TRBV6-1 and TRBJ2-7; D remains ambiguous. V gave up 1 base and J gave up 2 bases, with 9 bases separating them. CDR3 length: 14 amino acids. Germline CDR1 and CDR2: MNHNS and SASEGT. The CDR3 loop reads CASSEDPAPYEQYF. The CDR3 DNA reads as TGTGCCAGCAGTGAAGACCCAGCCCCCTACGAGCAGTACTTC.

The chain uses TRBV28 and TRBJ1-1; possibly TRBD1 for D (5 bases). The CDR3 totals 16 residues. Trimming removed 4 bases at V and 3 bases at J, with 18 bases between. The germline V gene has CDR1 MDHEN and CDR2 SYDVKM. The CDR3 DNA is TGTGCCAGCAGTTACTTCCAGGGCTTGGGATACACTGAAGCTTTCTTT. It codes for CASSYFQGLGYTEAFF.

V usage is TRBV9 and J usage is TRBJ2-3; perhaps TRBD1 as D (6 bases). CDR1 SGDLS and CDR2 YYNGEE come from the germline V gene. This CDR3 is 15 amino acids long. The germline V and J ends were trimmed by 2 bases and 2 bases, with 12 bases remaining between them. CDR3 in amino acids: CASSVGTQNTDTQYF. CDR3 nucleotide sequence: TGTGCCAGCAGCGTGGGGACACAAAACACAGATACGCAGTATTTT.

A single count supports this clone. The rearrangement links TRBV28 to TRBJ2-7, with TRBD2 identical over 8 bases. The CDR3 contains 15 residues. Germline CDR1 reads MDHEN; CDR2 reads SYDVKM. Losses at the gene ends were 7 bases for V and 2 bases for J; bases not matched to a gene: 10. The CDR3 sequence is CASTSPTSGTYEQYF. For the CDR3, the DNA is TGTGCCAGCACTTCTCCAACTAGCGGCACCTACGAGCAGTACTTC.

The rearrangement uses TRBV10-1 and TRBJ2-5; TRBD1 might be the D (6 bases). This CDR3 has 13 residues. Per germline, CDR1 WNHNN and CDR2 SYGVQD (reference sequence). Trimming left V 5 bases short and J 2 bases short, with 9 bases between. The CDR3 bases are TGCGCCAGCAGTCGACAGGCTCAAGAGACCCAGTACTTC. Translating gives CASSRQAQETQYF.

V gene TRBV9 combines with J gene TRBJ2-5, with D perhaps TRBD2 (5 bases). The V gene's germline CDR1 is SGDLS and CDR2 YYNGEE. Trimming pared 0 bases from V and 7 bases from J, leaving 10 bases between. The length of the CDR3 is 13 residues. In DNA, the CDR3 is TGTGCCAGCAGCGTAGAAGATCGGGGGACCCAGTACTTC. It encodes CASSVEDRGTQYF.

The chain couples TRBV21-1 to TRBJ2-2. TRBV21-1 is a documented pseudogene. This CDR3 contains 16 residues. The CDR3 is CASRDPGTSNTGELFF. The CDR3 coding sequence is TGTGCCAGCAGGGACCCAGGGACCTCGAACACCGGGGAGCTGTTTTTT.

This clone was seen a handful of times. The V call is TRBV27, the J call TRBJ1-6; a possible D gene is TRBD1 (6 bases). The CDR3 is made up of 13 amino acids. Germline V gene lookup returns CDR1 MNHEY and CDR2 SMNVEV (reference sequence). V was trimmed by 6 bases and J by 6 bases, leaving 9 bases between them. CDR3 region: CASRGGGNSPLHF. The CDR3 bases are TGTGCCAGCAGGGGAGGGGGTAATTCACCCCTCCACTTT.

J is TRBJ2-1 and V is TRBV28; 8 bases line up with TRBD1. Germline V gene sequence: CDR1 MDHEN, CDR2 SYDVKM. This CDR3 is built from 14 residues. V lost 6 bases, J lost 6 bases, and 7 bases stayed unmatched. The CDR3 DNA sequence: TGTGCCAGCAGCCCCCACACAGGGGGCAATGAGCAGTTCTTC. This translates into CASSPHTGGNEQFF.

This chain joins TRBV28 and TRBJ1-6, with a weak D call TRBD1 (6 bases). Germline loops: CDR1 MDHEN, CDR2 SYDVKM. This CDR3 is built from 12 residues. V lost 3 bases and J lost 12, with 9 bases in between. CDR3 sequence reads: CASSFRGRPLHF. CDR3 nucleotides: TGTGCCAGCAGTTTTAGGGGGAGACCCCTCCACTTT.

The chain recombines TRBV19 with TRBJ2-2; 8 bases fit TRBD2. Germline V gene lookup returns CDR1 LNHDA and CDR2 SQIVND (reference sequence). The CDR3 covers 18 residues. The V segment lost 0 bases and the J segment 1 base; nucleotides outside the gene matches: 7. DNA for the CDR3: TGTGCCAGTAGTATAGAATACCGACTAGCGTTGAACACCGGGGAGCTGTTTTTT. Its translation: CASSIEYRLALNTGELFF.

The chain carries TRBV5-1 and TRBJ2-1; no definite D call. This CDR3 has 14 residues. Germline V CDR1 and CDR2: SGHRS, YFSETQ. The V gene lost 3 bases and the J gene lost 0 bases, with 7 bases spanning the gap. In DNA, the CDR3 is TGCGCCAGCAGCTCTGGAAGCTCCTACAATGAGCAGTTCTTC. It translates to CASSSGSSYNEQFF.

This chain connects TRBV7-9 to TRBJ1-1; 7 positions agree with TRBD1. From germline, CDR1 is SEHNR and CDR2 FQNEAQ (reference sequence). The J segment lost 4 bases and the V segment lost 6 bases, leaving 5 bases of the junction unmatched. The CDR3 covers 13 residues. CDR3 sequence reads: CASSQTGFTEAFF. The CDR3 DNA sequence: TGTGCCAGCAGTCAGACAGGGTTCACTGAAGCTTTCTTT.

V is TRBV6-6 and J is TRBJ1-3; unclear D gene. This CDR3 has 15 residues. Germline CDR1 and CDR2: MNHNY and SVGAGI (reference sequence). V was clipped by 5 bases and J by 2 bases, with 13 bases between them. The CDR3 DNA is TGTGCCAGCAGTGCCCCCGGAGGTACTGGAAACACCATATATTTT. This translates into CASSAPGGTGNTIYF.

This clone has a single count. Mismatch with germline at one junction end may stem from a read error. CDR3 coding DNA: TGTGCCTGCAGCCTCCCCGGCAGGGCGACTCAGCCCCAGCATTTT. Protein: CACSLPGRATQPQHF. V and J are TRBV28 and TRBJ1-5, with TRBD1 as a possible D gene (5 bases). CDR3 length: 15 amino acids. Germline V gene sequence: CDR1 MDHEN, CDR2 SYDVKM.

The V gene is TRBV9, the J gene TRBJ1-6, with D tentatively TRBD1 (6 bases). Germline V lookup: CDR1 SGDLS, CDR2 YYNGEE. The CDR3 sequence is 16 residues long. V dropped 4 bases and J dropped 8 bases, with 19 bases sitting between them. The DNA of the CDR3 is TGTGCCAGCAGCCCGATGGGAGGGGGTTCTCATTCACCCCTCCACTTT. This translates into CASSPMGGGSHSPLHF.

This chain joins TRBV14 and TRBJ2-7; tentatively, D is TRBD1 or TRBD2 (5 bases each). The V and J ends lost 0 bases and 3 bases respectively, with 9 bases between them. The CDR3 length is 14 residues. CDR1 is SGHDN and CDR2 is FVKESK in the germline V gene. The CDR3 loop is CASSQDGGIYEQYF. Written as DNA, the CDR3 is TGTGCCAGCAGCCAAGATGGGGGTATCTACGAGCAGTACTTC.

The V and J genes are TRBV11-1 and TRBJ2-1; possibly TRBD1 or TRBD2 for D (5 bases each). V was shortened by 1 base and J by 8 bases, with 12 bases between the two germline ends. This CDR3 has 14 amino acids. Germline V gives CDR1 SGHAT, CDR2 FQDESV (reference sequence). The CDR3 nucleotides are TGTGCCAGCAGCTTAGGACTGGGGGATCATGAGCAGTTCTTC. This encodes CASSLGLGDHEQFF.

The CDR3 here is CASSHRGGATEAFF. The CDR3 DNA follows: TGTGCCAGCAGCCATCGGGGGGGCGCAACTGAAGCTTTCTTT. This chain joins TRBV14 and TRBJ1-1; D perhaps matches TRBD1 (6 bases). The CDR3 loop spans 14 amino acids. Germline values: CDR1 SGHDN, CDR2 FVKESK. Trimming took 3 bases from V and 5 from J, leaving 13 bases between them.

The rearrangement joins TRBV7-6 to TRBJ1-5, with TRBD1 as a possible D gene (5 bases). The CDR3 sequence is 17 residues long. Germline V gene data show CDR1 as SGHVS and CDR2 as FNYEAQ. The V end was cut by 1 base, the J end by 0 bases, with 13 bases between. DNA of the CDR3: TGTGCCAGCAGCTTAGGAGACAGTAGTTATAGCAATCAGCCCCAGCATTTT. It is translated as CASSLGDSSYSNQPQHF.

The chain is built from TRBV7-9 and TRBJ1-4, with D perhaps matching TRBD1 (5 bases). Germline CDR1 and CDR2: SEHNR and FQNEAQ (reference sequence). There are 14 residues in the CDR3. The germline V and J ends were trimmed by 2 bases and 8 bases, with 12 bases remaining between them. CDR3 DNA: TGTGCCAGCAGCTTATATACAGGCGACGAAAAACTGTTTTTT. Translating gives CASSLYTGDEKLFF.

By proportion, this clone is medium-sized. The gene calls are TRBV2 and TRBJ2-7; perhaps TRBD1 as D (5 bases). Trimming took 1 base from V and 5 from J, leaving 12 bases between them. This CDR3 is built from 14 residues. Germline V gene sequence: CDR1 SNHLY, CDR2 FYNNEI. CDR3 amino acids: CASSEVPGADEQYF. CDR3 nucleotides: TGTGCCAGCAGTGAAGTGCCTGGGGCTGACGAGCAGTACTTC.

This rearrangement joins TRBV5-4 to TRBJ1-1; D possibly corresponds to TRBD1 (6 bases). Trimming removed 5 bases at V and 1 base at J, with 15 bases between. The CDR3 is 15 amino acids. Germline lookup yields CDR1 SGHNT and CDR2 YYREEE (reference sequence). This chain's CDR3 is CASRVKGGGNTEAFF. The CDR3 DNA follows: TGTGCCAGCAGAGTTAAAGGGGGAGGGAACACTGAAGCTTTCTTT.